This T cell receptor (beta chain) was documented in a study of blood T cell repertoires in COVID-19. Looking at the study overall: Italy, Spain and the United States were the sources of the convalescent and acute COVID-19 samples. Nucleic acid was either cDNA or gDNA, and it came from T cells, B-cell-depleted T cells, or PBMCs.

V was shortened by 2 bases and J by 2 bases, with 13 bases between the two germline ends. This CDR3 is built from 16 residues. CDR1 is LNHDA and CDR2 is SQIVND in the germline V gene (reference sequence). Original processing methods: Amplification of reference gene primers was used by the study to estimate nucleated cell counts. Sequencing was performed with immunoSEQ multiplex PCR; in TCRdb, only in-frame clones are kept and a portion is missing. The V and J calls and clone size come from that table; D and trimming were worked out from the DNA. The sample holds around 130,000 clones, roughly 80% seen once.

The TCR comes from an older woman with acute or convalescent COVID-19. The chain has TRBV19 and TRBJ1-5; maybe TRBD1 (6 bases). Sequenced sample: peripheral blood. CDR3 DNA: TGTGCCAGTAGTATATCAGCGGGGGCCCGCAATCAGCCCCAGCATTTT. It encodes CASSISAGARNQPQHF.